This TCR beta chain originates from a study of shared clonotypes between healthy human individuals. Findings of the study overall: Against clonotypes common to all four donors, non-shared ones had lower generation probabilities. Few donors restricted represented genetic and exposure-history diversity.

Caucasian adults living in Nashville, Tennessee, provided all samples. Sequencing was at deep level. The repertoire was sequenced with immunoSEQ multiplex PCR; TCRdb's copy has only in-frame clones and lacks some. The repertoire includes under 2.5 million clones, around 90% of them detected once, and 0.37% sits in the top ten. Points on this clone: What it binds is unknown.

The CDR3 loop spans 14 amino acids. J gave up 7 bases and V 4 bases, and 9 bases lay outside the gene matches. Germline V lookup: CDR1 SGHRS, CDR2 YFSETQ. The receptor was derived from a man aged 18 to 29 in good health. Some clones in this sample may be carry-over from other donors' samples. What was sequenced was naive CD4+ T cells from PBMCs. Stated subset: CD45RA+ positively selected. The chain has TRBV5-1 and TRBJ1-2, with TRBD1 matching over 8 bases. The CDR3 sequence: CASSPGGTGGGYTF. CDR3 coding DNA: TGCGCCAGCAGCCCAGGGGGCACAGGTGGTGGCTACACCTTC.